This TCR beta chain was identified in a study of blood T cell repertoires in COVID-19. In the study overall: COVID-19 samples collected from the United States, Italy and Spain covered acute and convalescent phases. From T cells, B-cell-depleted T cells, or PBMCs came the material, which was cDNA or gDNA.

Participant-given clinical history determined each cohort assignment. The CDR3 is made up of 14 amino acids. Per the germline V gene, CDR1 is MGHDK and CDR2 is SYGVNS. Trimming left V 4 bases short and J 2 bases short, with 11 bases between. Produced via immunoSEQ multiplex PCR; TCRdb's table is partial and in-frame only. Here the sample spans 120,000 to 150,000 clones, 84% being singletons. The sequence was obtained from a woman in her forties or fifties with acute COVID-19. V and J are TRBV25-1 and TRBJ1-2; TRBD1 is a possible D gene (6 bases). The specimen was PBMCs or T cells enriched from blood (not recorded which). The CDR3 coding sequence is TGTGCCAGCAGTGGAGTAGACAGGAACTATGGCTACACCTTC. Translating it yields CASSGVDRNYGYTF.